The source of this TCR beta chain is a study of T cell changes during pregnancy in multiple sclerosis. This CDR3 has 14 residues. CDR1 MNHNS and CDR2 SASEGT come from the germline V gene. Trimming left V 9 bases short and J 8 bases short, with 20 bases between. TCRdb keeps only in-frame clones here, not all; method: immunoSEQ multiplex PCR. The sample has tens of thousands of clones, 91% seen once. This clonotype originated in a female donor in good health, enrolled as a control in a pregnancy study. The chain uses TRBV6-1 and TRBJ2-1, with D possibly being TRBD1 (5 bases). The material sequenced was peripheral blood, taken in the third trimester of pregnancy. CDR3 region: CASKDIGSFHEQFF. The CDR3, as DNA: TGTGCCAGTAAGGACATTGGCTCGTTCCATGAGCAGTTCTTC.